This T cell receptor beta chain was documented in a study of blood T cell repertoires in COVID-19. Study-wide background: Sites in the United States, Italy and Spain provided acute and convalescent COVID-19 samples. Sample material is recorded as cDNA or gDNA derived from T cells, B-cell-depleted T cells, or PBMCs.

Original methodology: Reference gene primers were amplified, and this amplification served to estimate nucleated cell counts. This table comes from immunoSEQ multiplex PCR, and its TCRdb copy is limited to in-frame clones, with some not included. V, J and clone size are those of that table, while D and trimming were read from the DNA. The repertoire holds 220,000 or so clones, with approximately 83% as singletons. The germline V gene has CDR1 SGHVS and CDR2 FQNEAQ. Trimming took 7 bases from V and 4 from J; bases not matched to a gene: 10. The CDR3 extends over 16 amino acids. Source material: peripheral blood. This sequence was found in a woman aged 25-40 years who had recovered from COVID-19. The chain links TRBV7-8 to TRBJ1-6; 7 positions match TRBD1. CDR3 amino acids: CASNRGRGFYNSPLHF. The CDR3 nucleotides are TGTGCCAGCAACCGGGGCAGGGGGTTTTATAATTCACCCCTCCACTTT. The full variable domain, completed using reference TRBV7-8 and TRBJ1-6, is GAGVSQSPRYKVAKRGQDVALRCDPISGHVSLFWYQQALGQGPEFLTYFQNEAQLDKSGLPSDRFFAERPEGSVSTLKIQRTQQEDSAVYLCASNRGRGFYNSPLHFGNGTRLTVT.